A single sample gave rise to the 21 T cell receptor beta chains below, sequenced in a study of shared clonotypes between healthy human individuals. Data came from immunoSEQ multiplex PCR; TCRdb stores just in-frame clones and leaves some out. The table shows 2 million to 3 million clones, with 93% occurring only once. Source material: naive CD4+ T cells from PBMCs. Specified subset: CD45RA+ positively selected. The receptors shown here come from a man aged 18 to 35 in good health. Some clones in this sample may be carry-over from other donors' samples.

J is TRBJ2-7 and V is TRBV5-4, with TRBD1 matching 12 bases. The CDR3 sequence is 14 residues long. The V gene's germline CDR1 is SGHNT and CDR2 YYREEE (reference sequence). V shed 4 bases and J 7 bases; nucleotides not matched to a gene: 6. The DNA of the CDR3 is TGTGCCAGCAGCACGGGACAGGGGGCGCGGGAGCAGTACTTC. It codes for CASSTGQGAREQYF.

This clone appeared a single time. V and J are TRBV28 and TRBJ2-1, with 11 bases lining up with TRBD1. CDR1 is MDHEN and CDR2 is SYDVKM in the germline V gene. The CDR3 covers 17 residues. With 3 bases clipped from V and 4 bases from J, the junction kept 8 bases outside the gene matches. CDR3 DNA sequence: TGTGCCAGCAGTTTCTTTGGGACAGGGGGTAGTTACAATGAGCAGTTCTTC. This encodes CASSFFGTGGSYNEQFF.

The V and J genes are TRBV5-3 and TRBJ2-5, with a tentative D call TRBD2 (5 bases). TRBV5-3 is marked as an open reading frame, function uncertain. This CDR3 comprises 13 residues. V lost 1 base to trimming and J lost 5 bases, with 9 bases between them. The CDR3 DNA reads TGTGCCAGAAGCTTGTCGGGGTCGGAGACCCAGTACTTC. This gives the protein CARSLSGSETQYF.

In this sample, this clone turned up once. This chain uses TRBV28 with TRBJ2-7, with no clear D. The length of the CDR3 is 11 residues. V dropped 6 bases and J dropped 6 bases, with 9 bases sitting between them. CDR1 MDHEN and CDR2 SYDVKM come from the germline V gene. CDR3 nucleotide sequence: TGTGCCAGCAGAACCCAGCTCGAGCAGTACTTC. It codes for CASRTQLEQYF.

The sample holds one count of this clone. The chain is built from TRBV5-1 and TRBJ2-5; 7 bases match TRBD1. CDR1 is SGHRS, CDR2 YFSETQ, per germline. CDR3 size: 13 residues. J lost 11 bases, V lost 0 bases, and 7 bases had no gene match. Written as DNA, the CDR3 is TGCGCCAGCAGCTTGGTGCCAGGGGGTAAACAGTACTTC. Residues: CASSLVPGGKQYF.

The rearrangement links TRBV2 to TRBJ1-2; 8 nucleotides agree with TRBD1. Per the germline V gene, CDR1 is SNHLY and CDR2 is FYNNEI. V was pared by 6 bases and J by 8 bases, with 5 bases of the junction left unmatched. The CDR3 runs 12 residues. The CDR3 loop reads CASSRDRTGYTF. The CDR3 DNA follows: TGTGCCAGCAGCCGGGACAGGACCGGCTACACCTTC.

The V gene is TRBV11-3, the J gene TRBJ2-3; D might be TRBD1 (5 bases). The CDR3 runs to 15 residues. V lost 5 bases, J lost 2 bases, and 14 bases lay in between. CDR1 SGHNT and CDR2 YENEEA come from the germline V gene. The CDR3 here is CASSIQAGATDTQYF. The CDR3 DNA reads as TGTGCCAGCAGCATACAGGCCGGCGCCACAGATACGCAGTATTTT.

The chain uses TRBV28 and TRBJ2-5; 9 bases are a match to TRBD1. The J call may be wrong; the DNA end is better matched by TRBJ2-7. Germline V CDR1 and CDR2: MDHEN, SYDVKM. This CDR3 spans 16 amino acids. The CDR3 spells CASSSSTRTGAYEQYF. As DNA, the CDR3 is TGTGCCAGCAGTTCTTCTACCCGGACAGGGGCCTACGAGCAGTACTTC.

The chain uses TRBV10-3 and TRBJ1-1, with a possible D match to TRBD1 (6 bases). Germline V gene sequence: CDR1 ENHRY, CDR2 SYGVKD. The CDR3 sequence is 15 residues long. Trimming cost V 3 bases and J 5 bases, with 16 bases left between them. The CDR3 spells CAISDFDQGRTEAFF. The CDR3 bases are TGTGCCATCAGTGACTTCGACCAGGGGCGGACTGAAGCTTTCTTT.

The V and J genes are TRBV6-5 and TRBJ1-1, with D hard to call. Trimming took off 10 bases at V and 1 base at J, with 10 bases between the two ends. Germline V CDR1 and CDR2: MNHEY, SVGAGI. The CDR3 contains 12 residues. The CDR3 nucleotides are TGTGCCACCCGGCGGGGGAACACTGAAGCTTTCTTT. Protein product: CATRRGNTEAFF.

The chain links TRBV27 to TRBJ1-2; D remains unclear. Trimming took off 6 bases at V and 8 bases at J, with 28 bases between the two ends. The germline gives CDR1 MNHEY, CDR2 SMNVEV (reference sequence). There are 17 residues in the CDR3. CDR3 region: CASSPKGWQSGVEGYTF. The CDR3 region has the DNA TGTGCCAGCAGCCCTAAAGGTTGGCAATCCGGGGTTGAGGGCTACACCTTC.

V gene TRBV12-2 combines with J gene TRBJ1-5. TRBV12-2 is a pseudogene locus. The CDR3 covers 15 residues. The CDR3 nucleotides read TGTGCAAGTCGCTTGATCCCGGGCTGCAATCAGCCCCAGCATTTT. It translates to CASRLIPGCNQPQHF.

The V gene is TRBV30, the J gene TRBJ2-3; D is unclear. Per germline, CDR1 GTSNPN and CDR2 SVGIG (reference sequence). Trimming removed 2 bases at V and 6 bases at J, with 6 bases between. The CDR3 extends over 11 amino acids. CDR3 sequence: CAWSRSDTQYF. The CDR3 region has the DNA TGTGCCTGGAGTCGATCGGATACGCAGTATTTT.

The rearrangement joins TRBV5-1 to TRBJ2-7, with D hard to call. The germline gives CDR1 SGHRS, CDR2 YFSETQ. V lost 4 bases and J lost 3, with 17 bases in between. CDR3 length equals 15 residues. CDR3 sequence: CASSASGSTYYEQYF. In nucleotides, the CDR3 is TGCGCCAGCAGCGCCTCAGGAAGCACCTACTACGAGCAGTACTTC.

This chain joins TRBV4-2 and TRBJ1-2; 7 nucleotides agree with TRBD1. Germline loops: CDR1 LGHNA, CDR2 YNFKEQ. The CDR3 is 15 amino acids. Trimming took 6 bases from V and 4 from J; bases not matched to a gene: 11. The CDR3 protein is CASRLESGTVYGYTF. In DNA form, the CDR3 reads TGTGCCAGCAGACTTGAATCCGGGACAGTCTATGGCTACACCTTC.

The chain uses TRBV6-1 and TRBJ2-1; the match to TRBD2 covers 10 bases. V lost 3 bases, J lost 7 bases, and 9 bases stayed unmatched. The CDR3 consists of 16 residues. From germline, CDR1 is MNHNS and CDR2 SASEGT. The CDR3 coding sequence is TGTGCCAGCAGTGAGATACTAGCGGGGTCTAGGAATGAGCAGTTCTTC. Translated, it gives CASSEILAGSRNEQFF.

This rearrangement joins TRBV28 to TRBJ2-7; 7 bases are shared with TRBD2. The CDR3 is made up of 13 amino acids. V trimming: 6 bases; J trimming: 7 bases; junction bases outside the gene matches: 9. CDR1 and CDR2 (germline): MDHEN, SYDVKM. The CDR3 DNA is TGTGCCAGCAGGCTAGCGGTAAGGTGGGAGCAGTACTTC. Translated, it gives CASRLAVRWEQYF. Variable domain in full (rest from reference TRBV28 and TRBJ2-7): DVKVTQSSRYLVKRTGEKVFLECVQDMDHENMFWYRQDPGLGLRLIYFSYDVKMKEKGDIPEGYSVSREKKERFSLILESASTNQTSMYLCASRLAVRWEQYFGPGTRLTVT.

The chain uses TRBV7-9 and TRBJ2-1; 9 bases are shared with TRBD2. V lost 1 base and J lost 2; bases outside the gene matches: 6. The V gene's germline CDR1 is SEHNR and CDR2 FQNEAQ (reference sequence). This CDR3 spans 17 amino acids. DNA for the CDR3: TGTGCCAGCAGCTTAGGTAGCGGGAGTATCCCCTACAATGAGCAGTTCTTC. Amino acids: CASSLGSGSIPYNEQFF.

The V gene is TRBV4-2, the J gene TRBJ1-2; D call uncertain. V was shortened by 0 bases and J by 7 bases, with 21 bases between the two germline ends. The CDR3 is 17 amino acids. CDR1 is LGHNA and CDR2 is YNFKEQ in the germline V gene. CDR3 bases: TGTGCCAGCAGCCAAGACAGCGACTCCAACCGGATCAGTGGCTACACCTTC. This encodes CASSQDSDSNRISGYTF.

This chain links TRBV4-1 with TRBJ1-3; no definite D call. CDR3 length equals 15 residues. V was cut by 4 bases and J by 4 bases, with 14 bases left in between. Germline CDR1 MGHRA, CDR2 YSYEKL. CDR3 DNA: TGCGCCAGCAGCCGAGGGCCCATCGGCGGAAACACCATATATTTT. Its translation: CASSRGPIGGNTIYF.

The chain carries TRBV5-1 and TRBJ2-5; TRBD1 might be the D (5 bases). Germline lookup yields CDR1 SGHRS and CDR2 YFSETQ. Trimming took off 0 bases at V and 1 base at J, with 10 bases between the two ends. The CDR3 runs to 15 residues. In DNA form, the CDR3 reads TGCGCCAGCAGCTTGGTAGGGGCAGTCCAAGAGACCCAGTACTTC. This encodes CASSLVGAVQETQYF. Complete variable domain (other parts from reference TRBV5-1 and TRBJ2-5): KAGVTQTPRYLIKTRGQQVTLSCSPISGHRSVSWYQQTPGQGLQFLFEYFSETQRNKGNFPGRFSGRQFSNSRSEMNVSTLELGDSALYLCASSLVGAVQETQYFGPGTRLLVL.